The clone carrying this T cell receptor (beta chain) was seen ten or more times. This specimen belongs to a study of breast tumors, draining lymph nodes, adjacent tissues. Breast cancer patients provided tissue from their axillary draining lymph nodes. There are 14 residues in the CDR3. V gave up 1 base and J gave up 5 bases, with 11 bases separating them. CDR1 is MGHRA and CDR2 is YSYEKL in the germline V gene. TCRdb re-called the multiplex PCR reads through MiXCR, storing one row per CDR3 protein. This table has about 89,000 distinct CDR3 sequences, over 25% appearing once. Sequencing input: axillary lymph node tissue. The sequence derives from a female donor with breast cancer. Some clones in this sample may be carry-over from other donors' samples. The chain has TRBV4-1 and TRBJ1-2, with unresolved D. The CDR3 sequence is CASSQGRAQYGYTF. The CDR3 DNA reads TGCGCCAGCAGCCAAGGCCGGGCACAATATGGCTACACCTTC.